Below, 31 T cell receptor beta chains from the same sample are listed, as sequenced in a study of CD8 T cells in ankylosing spondylitis. TCRdb fed the 5' RACE reads into MiXCR, producing one record per CDR3 protein. The profile covers 150,000 or so distinct CDR3 sequences, with under 14% appearing a single time and almost 30% taken by the ten largest. Sequences were obtained from blood, either unsorted or a sorted T cell fraction (not recorded which). The receptors here all came from a male donor with ankylosing spondylitis or in good health (not recorded which).

The chain employs TRBV5-1 and TRBJ1-1; D is possibly TRBD1 (6 bases). The CDR3 is 15 amino acids. Germline V gene sequence: CDR1 SGHRS, CDR2 YFSETQ. V dropped 1 base and J dropped 1 base, with 11 bases sitting between them. The chain's CDR3 is CASSLIMGQNTEAFF. CDR3 DNA: TGCGCCAGCAGCTTGATAATGGGACAGAACACTGAAGCTTTCTTT.

There are many counts of this clonotype. The rearrangement links TRBV9 to TRBJ2-1; D may be TRBD2 (5 bases). The germline CDR1 and CDR2 sequences are SGDLS and YYNGEE. Trimming stripped 3 bases from V and 0 bases from J, with 10 bases between. This CDR3 comprises 15 residues. The CDR3 region has the DNA TGTGCCAGCAGCGCCCGTCTAGCCTCCTACAATGAGCAGTTCTTC. Encoded protein: CASSARLASYNEQFF.

This clonotype was detected many times. This chain joins TRBV4-3 and TRBJ2-7; TRBD1 aligns across 12 bases. The CDR3 loop spans 16 amino acids. The germline gives CDR1 LGHNA, CDR2 YSLEER. The J segment lost 4 bases and the V segment lost 4 bases, leaving 8 bases of the junction unmatched. The CDR3 loop reads CASSPSPGQGAYEQYF. CDR3 nucleotide sequence: TGCGCCAGCAGCCCGTCTCCGGGACAGGGGGCTTACGAGCAGTACTTC.

The gene calls are TRBV7-8 and TRBJ2-3, with 10 positions matching TRBD2. Germline V gene lookup returns CDR1 SGHVS and CDR2 FQNEAQ. V was clipped by 1 base and J by 4 bases; unmatched bases: 5. This CDR3 has 16 amino acids. CDR3 in DNA: TGTGCCAGCAGCTTAGGTCTCGGACTAGCGGCAGATACGCAGTATTTT. Translating it yields CASSLGLGLAADTQYF.

This clonotype appeared many times. J is TRBJ2-1 and V is TRBV4-1, with D hard to call. The CDR3 is made up of 16 amino acids. Germline V gene sequence: CDR1 MGHRA, CDR2 YSYEKL. V lost 0 bases and J 0 bases, leaving 9 bases between the germline ends. CDR3 sequence: CASSQDPQSSYNEQFF. CDR3 sequence (DNA): TGCGCCAGCAGCCAAGATCCACAGAGCTCCTACAATGAGCAGTTCTTC.

This clonotype was observed a few times. CDR3 DNA sequence: TGTGCCAGCAGCTCCCAGGGGGCGTCCTCTTTGAATGAGCAGTTCTTC. It is translated as CASSSQGASSLNEQFF. The rearrangement uses TRBV11-3 and TRBJ2-1; 8 nucleotides line up with TRBD1. J was trimmed by 7 bases and V by 4 bases; bases with no gene match: 12. The CDR3 is 16 amino acids. CDR1 SGHNT and CDR2 YENEEA come from the germline V gene.

This clonotype was recorded many times. The chain carries TRBV9 and TRBJ2-2; 8 bases line up with TRBD2. Trimming took 5 bases from V and 1 from J; bases not matched to a gene: 7. Germline V gene lookup returns CDR1 SGDLS and CDR2 YYNGEE. CDR3 length: 16 amino acids. This CDR3 is CASSLYAGGNTGELFF. CDR3 DNA sequence: TGTGCCAGCAGTCTCTACGCGGGAGGGAACACCGGGGAGCTGTTTTTT.

This clonotype was counted only a few times. This chain links TRBV7-9 with TRBJ1-4; D remains ambiguous. This CDR3 spans 17 amino acids. Trimming pared 5 bases from V and 0 bases from J, leaving 16 bases between. Germline lookup yields CDR1 SEHNR and CDR2 FQNEAQ (reference sequence). As DNA, the CDR3 is TGTGCCAGCAGCCCACCCCGGGGTGACGCAACTAATGAAAAACTGTTTTTT. This codes for CASSPPRGDATNEKLFF.

The chain links TRBV5-4 to TRBJ1-6, with D uncertain. The CDR3 sequence is 15 residues long. V shed 4 bases and J shed 9 bases, with 17 bases lying between them. The germline CDR1 and CDR2 sequences are SGHNT and YYREEE (reference sequence). CDR3 protein: CASSKFGEVRSPLHF. Here the CDR3 DNA reads TGTGCCAGCAGCAAGTTTGGGGAAGTACGTTCACCCCTCCACTTT.

This clonotype was seen many times. The chain uses TRBV6-5 and TRBJ2-7; no clear D gene. From germline, CDR1 is MNHEY and CDR2 SVGAGI. The CDR3 contains 11 residues. Trimming took off 6 bases at V and 6 bases at J, with 9 bases between the two ends. The CDR3 nucleotides read TGTGCCAGCAGCTACAACGCCGAGCAGTACTTC. Amino acids: CASSYNAEQYF.

This clonotype showed up many times. The chain carries TRBV7-9 and TRBJ2-1; TRBD2 aligns across 10 bases. Germline V lookup: CDR1 SEHNR, CDR2 FQNEAQ (reference sequence). J lost 7 bases, V lost 5 bases, and 8 bases had no gene match. The CDR3 contains 15 residues. CDR3 protein: CASSRTTSGINEQFF. The CDR3 region has the DNA TGTGCCAGCAGCCGTACCACTAGCGGGATTAATGAGCAGTTCTTC.

The rearrangement links TRBV7-7 to TRBJ2-3; 8 bases are shared with TRBD2. This CDR3 contains 15 residues. Looked up from germline, CDR1 is SSHAT and CDR2 is FNYEAQ (reference sequence). Trimming took 10 bases from V and 3 from J; bases not matched to a gene: 12. CDR3 bases: TGTGCCACCTACGCCCGAATAGCGGGGACAGATACGCAGTATTTT. This codes for CATYARIAGTDTQYF.

This clonotype was observed at least ten times. This rearrangement joins TRBV7-7 to TRBJ2-1, with D perhaps TRBD2 (5 bases). This CDR3 comprises 15 residues. Per germline, CDR1 SSHAT and CDR2 FNYEAQ (reference sequence). V was trimmed by 4 bases and J by 5 bases, leaving 15 bases between them. The CDR3 sequence is CASSSTSGNDNEQFF. CDR3 sequence (DNA): TGTGCCAGCAGCTCCACCAGCGGTAACGACAATGAGCAGTTCTTC.

In its sample, this clonotype was seen many times. The chain combines TRBV12-3 or TRBV12-4 with TRBJ2-3, with D possibly matching TRBD2 (5 bases). V lost 7 bases to trimming and J lost 1 base, with 15 bases between them. The CDR3 contains 15 residues. This CDR3 is CASTLRGFRTDTQYF. CDR3 DNA sequence: TGTGCCAGCACCCTTCGAGGGTTCCGCACAGATACGCAGTATTTT.

CDR3 DNA: TGTGCCAGCAGCCAAGATCACCGGGGAAACTACAATGAGCAGTTCTTC. It encodes CASSQDHRGNYNEQFF. The chain carries TRBV4-2 and TRBJ2-1; TRBD2 might be the D (5 bases). Trimming shortened V by 0 bases and J by 3 bases, and 12 bases separated the two germline ends. The CDR3 runs to 16 residues. Germline lookup yields CDR1 LGHNA and CDR2 YNFKEQ.

This clonotype was detected ten times or more. The genes are TRBV29-1 and TRBJ2-7; D uncertain. Germline CDR1 SQVTM, CDR2 ANQGSEA. V was trimmed by 5 bases and J by 5 bases, leaving 10 bases between them. The CDR3 consists of 11 residues. The CDR3 DNA is TGCAGCGTTAAAGTAAGGAACGAGCAGTACTTC. Protein sequence: CSVKVRNEQYF.

The rearrangement joins TRBV5-1 to TRBJ2-2, with 9 positions matching TRBD1. Germline V gene lookup returns CDR1 SGHRS and CDR2 YFSETQ. CDR3 size: 17 residues. V shed 4 bases, J shed 5 bases, and the junction held 12 bases outside the gene matches. The CDR3 loop is CASSLQGALSTTGELFF. Here the CDR3 DNA reads TGCGCCAGCAGCCTACAGGGGGCTCTCAGTACGACCGGGGAGCTGTTTTTT.

The CDR3, as DNA: TGTGCCAGCAGCCCAATTAGGACTAGCGGGGGACATGAGCAGTTCTTC. As protein: CASSPIRTSGGHEQFF. The V and J genes are TRBV5-8 and TRBJ2-1; 13 bases map to TRBD2. Germline-derived CDR1 and CDR2 are SGHTS and YDEGEE. The CDR3 covers 16 residues. The ends lost 4 bases at V and 8 bases at J; junction bases unmatched: 9.

In this sample, this clonotype turned up many times. The chain links TRBV5-6 to TRBJ1-2; 7 positions agree with TRBD1. V dropped 4 bases and J dropped 4; count of bases not matched to a gene: 4. CDR1 is SGHDT and CDR2 is YYEEEE in the germline V gene. This CDR3 spans 13 amino acids. The CDR3 DNA sequence: TGTGCCAGCAGCCCGGACAGGTCCTATGGCTACACCTTC. This codes for CASSPDRSYGYTF.

The rearrangement joins TRBV7-2 to TRBJ1-6, with a weak D call TRBD1 (5 bases). V was shortened by 5 bases and J by 7 bases, with 18 bases between the two germline ends. Germline V lookup: CDR1 SGHTA, CDR2 FQGNSA. The CDR3 is made up of 16 amino acids. The CDR3 DNA sequence: TGTGCCAGCAGCCTCTTATGGGGCAGGGAGAATTCACCCCTCCACTTT. Protein: CASSLLWGRENSPLHF.

About this clonotype: This may be a read error: a much more frequent sequence differs by one nucleotide. The DNA for the CDR3 is TGTGCCAGCAGTTTAGGCGGGACGGAACAGTCCCAGCATTTT. It yields the protein CASSLGGTEQSQHF. The chain is built from TRBV12-3 or TRBV12-4 and TRBJ1-5, with D perhaps matching TRBD1 (5 bases). V lost 1 base and J lost 11, with 15 bases in between. The CDR3 contains 14 residues.

Ten or more counts support this clonotype. V gene TRBV28 combines with J gene TRBJ1-5; D is uncertain. The CDR3 consists of 15 residues. V was pared by 6 bases and J by 1 base, with 13 bases between. CDR1 and CDR2 from the germline V gene are MDHEN and SYDVKM. CDR3 residues: CASRTQGTSNQPQHF. CDR3 DNA sequence: TGTGCCAGCAGAACCCAAGGTACGAGCAATCAGCCCCAGCATTTT.

J is TRBJ1-3 and V is TRBV7-2; D uncertain. Germline V gene lookup returns CDR1 SGHTA and CDR2 FQGNSA. V gave up 1 base and J gave up 0 bases, with 10 bases separating them. The CDR3 loop spans 16 amino acids. This CDR3 is CASSLGVGISGNTIYF. The CDR3 DNA sequence: TGTGCCAGCAGCTTAGGGGTTGGGATCTCTGGAAACACCATATATTTT.

This clonotype showed up many times. The chain uses TRBV20-1 and TRBJ2-1; D not certain. V dropped 0 bases and J dropped 0 bases, with 15 bases sitting between them. Germline V gives CDR1 DFQATT, CDR2 SNEGSKA (reference sequence). The CDR3 is 17 residues long. The CDR3 sequence: CSARDRSVLSSYNEQFF. The DNA for the CDR3 is TGCAGTGCTAGAGATCGTAGTGTTTTGAGCTCCTACAATGAGCAGTTCTTC.

The gene calls are TRBV9 and TRBJ2-3; 10 bases line up with TRBD2. The CDR3 consists of 16 residues. V shed 3 bases and J 3 bases; nucleotides not matched to a gene: 7. In germline, CDR1 is SGDLS, CDR2 YYNGEE. This chain's CDR3 is CASSGLAGVRTDTQYF. The CDR3 DNA reads as TGTGCCAGCAGCGGTCTAGCGGGGGTAAGGACAGATACGCAGTATTTT. Combining the CDR3 with reference TRBV9 and TRBJ2-3 gives the whole variable domain DSGVTQTPKHLITATGQRVTLRCSPRSGDLSVYWYQQSLDQGLQFLIQYYNGEERAKGNILERFSAQQFPDLHSELNLSSLELGDSALYFCASSGLAGVRTDTQYFGPGTRLTVL.

Ten or more counts support this clonotype. The rearrangement joins TRBV6-6 to TRBJ2-7; D is possibly TRBD1 (6 bases). The germline V gene has CDR1 MNHNY and CDR2 SVGAGI (reference sequence). The CDR3 consists of 12 residues. The ends were cut back, 7 bases at V and 2 bases at J, with 9 bases in the middle. The CDR3 sequence is CASKQGTYEQYF. The CDR3, as DNA: TGTGCCAGCAAACAGGGCACCTACGAGCAGTACTTC.

The sample holds many counts of this clonotype. The chain links TRBV7-8 to TRBJ2-5, with 7 bases aligning to TRBD1. This CDR3 has 16 amino acids. V shed 0 bases and J 2 bases; nucleotides not matched to a gene: 6. Germline CDR1 reads SGHVS; CDR2 reads FQNEAQ. The CDR3 DNA follows: TGTGCCAGCAGCTTAGCGGTGACAGGGAGACAAGAGACCCAGTACTTC. Translating it yields CASSLAVTGRQETQYF. Complete variable domain (other parts from reference TRBV7-8 and TRBJ2-5): GAGVSQSPRYKVAKRGQDVALRCDPISGHVSLFWYQQALGQGPEFLTYFQNEAQLDKSGLPSDRFFAERPEGSVSTLKIQRTQQEDSAVYLCASSLAVTGRQETQYFGPGTRLLVL.

This clonotype was picked up one time. This rearrangement joins TRBV20-1 to TRBJ2-7, with 8 bases identical to TRBD1. This CDR3 has 13 residues. The V segment lost 5 bases and the J segment 0 bases; nucleotides outside the gene matches: 3. Germline CDR1 and CDR2: DFQATT and SNEGSKA (reference sequence). The CDR3 protein is CSAQGQGSYEQYF. DNA for the CDR3: TGCAGTGCTCAAGGACAGGGCTCCTACGAGCAGTACTTC.

To note about this clonotype: This may come from a read error, since a much larger clone is one base off. The gene calls are TRBV2 and TRBJ2-1, with 13 bases identical to TRBD2. The CDR3 runs to 13 residues. From germline, CDR1 is SNHLY and CDR2 FYNNEI. The CDR3 spells CAGTSGVYNAQFF. The CDR3 bases are TGTGCCGGGACTAGCGGGGTCTACAATGCGCAGTTCTTC.

This clonotype was seen at least ten times. J is TRBJ2-1 and V is TRBV20-1, with TRBD1 matching 7 bases. Germline CDR1 is DFQATT and CDR2 is SNEGSKA (reference sequence). The J segment lost 8 bases and the V segment lost 5 bases, leaving 12 bases of the junction unmatched. This CDR3 is built from 14 residues. CDR3 sequence (DNA): TGCAGTGCTGAAACCGGGACAGTCTGGGATGAGCAGTTCTTC. The encoded protein is CSAETGTVWDEQFF.

This clonotype was counted ten times or more. The rearrangement joins TRBV5-1 to TRBJ1-3; TRBD1 is a possible D gene (5 bases). V dropped 0 bases and J dropped 0 bases, with 10 bases sitting between them. The CDR3 spans 16 residues. Germline loops: CDR1 SGHRS, CDR2 YFSETQ. CDR3: CASSLGWGSSGNTIYF. The CDR3 nucleotides are TGCGCCAGCAGCTTGGGGTGGGGCAGCTCTGGAAACACCATATATTTT.